What follows describes a single T cell receptor beta chain. Its antigen is as yet unknown. Trimming cost V 3 bases and J 7 bases, with 16 bases left between them. Germline assignment: CDR1 MNHEY and CDR2 SMNVEV (reference sequence). The CDR3 is 16 residues long. The sample belongs to a study of cytomegalovirus exposure and HLA in healthy donors. PCR involved 60 Vbeta and 13 Jbeta primers. This table comes from immunoSEQ multiplex PCR, and its TCRdb copy is limited to in-frame clones, with some not included. The sample has approximately 170,000 clones; roughly 72% are singletons. Study-level points and caveats: More than 15,000 TCR beta sequences were associated with HLA alleles at 0.05 false discovery rate in a later analysis. TRBV6-2, TRBV6-3 and some other V segments were unresolvable in 87-base-pair reads. For most TCR beta V segments, an earlier analysis put the productive rate at about 87% or about 30% of the time.

This receptor was identified in a woman aged 30 to 39 in good health and CMV-seropositive. The chain uses TRBV27 and TRBJ1-6; a weak D match, TRBD1 (5 bases). The source material was PBMCs. The CDR3 DNA reads TGTGCCAGCAGTTTGGTCCCCCGGGGGTCCAATTCACCCCTCCACTTT. Protein product: CASSLVPRGSNSPLHF.